Listed here are 17 T cell receptor beta chains from one sample, sequenced in a study of blood T cell repertoires in COVID-19. Libraries were prepared by immunoSEQ multiplex PCR; TCRdb keeps only in-frame clonotypes and omits some of them. The data hold some 72,000 clones, with approximately 90% observed a single time. The sample taken for sequencing was peripheral blood. These receptors all stem from a man aged 45-60 years with active COVID-19.

This chain links TRBV7-6 with TRBJ2-4; a possible D gene is TRBD2 (5 bases). Trimming took 2 bases from V and 0 from J, leaving 20 bases between them. This CDR3 comprises 19 residues. The V gene's germline CDR1 is SGHVS and CDR2 FNYEAQ. The CDR3: CASSLTPPTDGLAKNIQYF. CDR3 DNA: TGTGCCAGCAGCTTAACCCCCCCAACTGACGGACTAGCCAAAAACATTCAGTACTTC.

The chain uses TRBV7-8 and TRBJ2-5; 8 bases agree with TRBD1. V gave up 5 bases and J gave up 5 bases; unmatched junction bases: 7. Per germline, CDR1 SGHVS and CDR2 FQNEAQ. The CDR3 runs to 14 residues. As DNA, the CDR3 is TGTGCCAGCAGCCCTGGGACAGGTGGGGAGACCCAGTACTTC. This encodes CASSPGTGGETQYF.

This rearrangement joins TRBV19 to TRBJ2-7, with D perhaps matching TRBD2 (6 bases). Germline V lookup: CDR1 LNHDA, CDR2 SQIVND (reference sequence). The CDR3 sequence is 15 residues long. The V end was cut by 3 bases, the J end by 5 bases, with 17 bases between. CDR3 region: CASSMAGTRFDEQYF. For the CDR3, the DNA is TGTGCCAGTAGTATGGCCGGGACTCGTTTCGACGAGCAGTACTTC.

This chain joins TRBV5-4 and TRBJ1-1; the match to TRBD1 covers 7 bases. V trimming: 5 bases; J trimming: 0 bases; junction bases outside the gene matches: 13. Germline assignment: CDR1 SGHNT and CDR2 YYREEE (reference sequence). The CDR3 is 17 residues long. The CDR3 region has the DNA TGTGCCAGCAGTTCCCGACAGGGACTCCCCATGAACACTGAAGCTTTCTTT. It specifies CASSSRQGLPMNTEAFF.

Remarks on this clone: The same CDR3 can be traced to other DNA sequences in this sample. The CDR3 loop reads CASSRTGDTGELFF. Here the CDR3 DNA reads TGTGCCAGCTCCCGGACAGGCGACACCGGGGAGCTGTTTTTT. The chain uses TRBV6-5 and TRBJ2-2, with TRBD1 identical over 7 bases. V lost 8 bases, J lost 3 bases, and 6 bases stayed unmatched. This CDR3 has 14 residues. Germline values: CDR1 MNHEY, CDR2 SVGAGI.

This clone was recorded only once. V usage is TRBV5-6 and J usage is TRBJ2-7, with D possibly TRBD2 on 9 matching bases. V lost 5 bases to trimming and J lost 3 bases, with 24 bases between them. The CDR3 contains 17 residues. The germline V gene has CDR1 SGHDT and CDR2 YYEEEE. The CDR3 DNA reads as TGTGCCAGCAGTGAAGCGGGGGGACAGGTCCTCCTCTACGAGCAGTACTTC. Translated, it gives CASSEAGGQVLLYEQYF.

This chain connects TRBV7-3 to TRBJ2-1; 7 bases align to TRBD1. Trimming at V came to 4 bases and at J to 0 bases, leaving 6 bases not matched to a gene. The CDR3 sequence is 16 residues long. Germline V gene data show CDR1 as SGHTA and CDR2 as FQGTGA. CDR3 nucleotide sequence: TGTGCCAGCAGCTCTAGACAGGGAAGCTCCTACAATGAGCAGTTCTTC. It encodes CASSSRQGSSYNEQFF.

The chain links TRBV7-9 to TRBJ1-5; no definite D call. This CDR3 has 14 residues. Trimming removed 4 bases at V and 3 bases at J, with 10 bases between. The germline gives CDR1 SEHNR, CDR2 FQNEAQ (reference sequence). CDR3 region: CASSYQANNQPQHF. The CDR3 DNA reads TGTGCCAGCAGCTACCAGGCGAACAATCAGCCCCAGCATTTT.

DNA of the CDR3: TGTGCCAGCAGGACGACTCTGACCTCCTACAATGAGCAGTTCTTC. It specifies CASRTTLTSYNEQFF. The chain has TRBV6-5 and TRBJ2-1; the D is unclear. The V end was cut by 6 bases, the J end by 0 bases, with 12 bases between. Germline lookup yields CDR1 MNHEY and CDR2 SVGAGI. CDR3 length equals 15 residues.

The CDR3 nucleotides are TGTGCCAGCAGTTCGACAGATACGCAGTATTTT. Its protein product is CASSSTDTQYF. The V and J genes are TRBV12-3 or TRBV12-4 and TRBJ2-3; D unresolved. The CDR3 is made up of 11 amino acids. Trimming stripped 4 bases from V and 3 bases from J, with 2 bases between.

The J gene is TRBJ2-7, the V gene TRBV19, with TRBD2 identical over 12 bases. Germline V gene lookup returns CDR1 LNHDA and CDR2 SQIVND (reference sequence). The CDR3 extends over 15 amino acids. V was clipped by 6 bases and J by 0 bases; unmatched bases: 3. The CDR3 DNA reads as TGTGCCAGTAGCGGACTAGCGGGGATCTCCTACGAGCAGTACTTC. Protein: CASSGLAGISYEQYF.

CDR3 amino acids: CASSQVSSPLHF. DNA of the CDR3: TGTGCCAGCAGCCAAGTGAGCTCACCCCTCCACTTT. The chain couples TRBV3-1 (or the pseudogene TRBV3-2) to TRBJ1-6; D gene ambiguous. Germline values: CDR1 LGHDT, CDR2 YNNKEL (reference sequence). Trimming left V 1 base short and J 10 bases short, with 5 bases between. The CDR3 length is 12 residues.

The chain couples TRBV10-3 to TRBJ2-5; TRBD2 is a possible D gene (5 bases). The length of the CDR3 is 12 residues. V lost 3 bases and J 7 bases, leaving 9 bases between the germline ends. Germline V gene data show CDR1 as ENHRY and CDR2 as SYGVKD. CDR3 loop: CAISEGGGTQYF. CDR3 bases: TGTGCCATCAGTGAAGGAGGTGGGACCCAGTACTTC.

The chain combines TRBV11-2 with TRBJ1-4, with a weak D call TRBD1 (5 bases). This CDR3 spans 17 amino acids. Germline V CDR1 and CDR2: SGHAT, FQNNGV. The V end was cut by 3 bases, the J end by 2 bases, with 16 bases between. The CDR3 region is CASSFTSGFFTNEKLFF. In nucleotides, the CDR3 is TGTGCCAGCAGCTTTACTTCAGGGTTTTTCACTAATGAAAAACTGTTTTTT.

This clone has just one count. The chain links TRBV27 to TRBJ2-3, with TRBD2 matching 10 bases. The ends lost 5 bases at V and 6 bases at J; junction bases unmatched: 14. Germline V gene sequence: CDR1 MNHEY, CDR2 SMNVEV (reference sequence). This CDR3 contains 17 residues. The CDR3 spells CASSAQSGLAERDTQYF. CDR3 coding DNA: TGTGCCAGCAGTGCTCAATCCGGACTAGCGGAGAGGGATACGCAGTATTTT.

The chain is built from TRBV2 and TRBJ1-2, with a weak D call TRBD1 (5 bases). The CDR3 is made up of 14 amino acids. V was trimmed by 6 bases and J by 0 bases, leaving 11 bases between them. Looked up from germline, CDR1 is SNHLY and CDR2 is FYNNEI. The CDR3 region is CASRAREANYGYTF. CDR3 DNA sequence: TGTGCCAGCAGGGCCAGGGAAGCTAACTATGGCTACACCTTC.

The chain carries TRBV19 and TRBJ1-2, with D perhaps matching TRBD1 (5 bases). The CDR3 extends over 14 amino acids. Per the germline V gene, CDR1 is LNHDA and CDR2 is SQIVND (reference sequence). V was clipped by 7 bases and J by 6 bases, with 18 bases between them. The CDR3 DNA is TGTGCCAGTACCATCGGGGGTGAGTTGGATGGCTACACCTTC. Its translation is CASTIGGELDGYTF.